The sample holds many counts of the clone carrying this T cell receptor beta chain. With V trimmed by 1 base and J by 4 bases, 7 bases remained unmatched. The CDR3 loop spans 15 amino acids. Germline-derived CDR1 and CDR2 are SGHKS and YYEKEE (reference sequence). This entry belongs to a study of blood T cell repertoires in COVID-19. On the study more broadly: There were acute and convalescent COVID-19 samples, and they came from the United States, Italy and Spain. Sample material is recorded as cDNA or gDNA derived from T cells, B-cell-depleted T cells, or PBMCs.

Methods used by the authors: It was from reference gene primer amplification that nucleated cell counts were estimated. TCRdb keeps only in-frame clones here, not all; method: immunoSEQ multiplex PCR. The V and J calls and clone size come from that table; D and trimming were worked out from the DNA. The sample carries about 89,000 clones, about two thirds recorded once. Sequences were obtained from peripheral blood. The source of this sequence is an elderly woman with acute or convalescent COVID-19. This chain connects TRBV5-5 to TRBJ1-2, with TRBD1 matching 7 bases. CDR3 sequence reads: CASSLRTGLGYGYTF. The DNA of the CDR3 is TGTGCCAGCAGCTTGAGGACAGGCCTTGGCTATGGCTACACCTTC.